The 30 T cell receptor beta chains below were found in one sample sequenced in a study of shared clonotypes between healthy human individuals. Only CD45RO-negative cells positively selected for CCR7 counted as naive CD8 cells, so terminally differentiated effector memory CD45RA+ cells were excluded. The assay was immunoSEQ multiplex PCR, and TCRdb's table has in-frame clones only and misses some. Altogether nearly 2 million clones are present, roughly 95% being singletons, with the ten largest covering approximately 1%. Sequencing was done on a sample of naive CD8+ T cells sorted from blood. The source is a young man in good health.

This clone turned up a few times. Other DNA sequences from this sample encode an identical CDR3 as well. The V gene is TRBV5-4, the J gene TRBJ2-7; D unresolved. Looked up from germline, CDR1 is SGHNT and CDR2 is YYREEE (reference sequence). Trimming took 4 bases from V and 3 from J, leaving 8 bases between them. The CDR3 covers 12 residues. The CDR3 is CASSPDGYEQYF. The CDR3 coding sequence is TGTGCCAGCAGCCCAGACGGCTACGAGCAGTACTTC.

The V gene is TRBV9, the J gene TRBJ1-2, with 11 positions matching TRBD1. CDR3 size: 14 residues. CDR1 and CDR2 from the germline V gene are SGDLS and YYNGEE. J lost 8 bases, V lost 3 bases, and 6 bases had no gene match. This CDR3 reads CASSGGQGAQGYTF. In DNA form, the CDR3 reads TGTGCCAGCAGCGGCGGACAGGGGGCACAGGGCTACACCTTC.

As regards this clone: The same CDR3 arises from other DNA sequences in this sample as well. The V and J genes are TRBV27 and TRBJ1-1; D uncertain. CDR3 size: 14 residues. Per germline, CDR1 MNHEY and CDR2 SMNVEV (reference sequence). V lost 0 bases, J lost 1 base, and 6 bases lay in between. CDR3 sequence reads: CASSLSDGNTEAFF. CDR3 coding DNA: TGTGCCAGCAGTTTATCTGACGGGAACACTGAAGCTTTCTTT.

The CDR3 loop reads CASSSTGLGANVLTF. The CDR3, as DNA: TGTGCCAGCAGCTCCACAGGACTCGGGGCCAACGTCCTGACTTTC. The chain couples TRBV13 to TRBJ2-6; D could derive from TRBD1 or TRBD2 (5 bases each). The length of the CDR3 is 15 residues. Germline CDR1 PRHDT, CDR2 FYEKMQ (reference sequence). The V and J ends lost 4 bases and 4 bases respectively, with 11 bases between them.

This clone has just one count. The J gene is TRBJ2-5, the V gene TRBV4-3, with D possibly matching TRBD1 (6 bases). The CDR3 runs 15 residues. Germline CDR1 and CDR2: LGHNA and YSLEER. Trimming removed 4 bases at V and 3 bases at J, with 15 bases between. The chain's CDR3 is CASSLWSGAKETQYF. CDR3 nucleotides: TGCGCCAGCAGCCTCTGGTCAGGGGCCAAAGAGACCCAGTACTTC.

The chain is built from TRBV7-9 and TRBJ2-1, with 13 nucleotides matching TRBD2. Germline-derived CDR1 and CDR2 are SEHNR and FQNEAQ (reference sequence). The CDR3 spans 16 residues. V gave up 5 bases and J gave up 9 bases; unmatched junction bases: 10. CDR3: CASSPQLAGGPGEQFF. The CDR3 nucleotides are TGTGCCAGCAGCCCCCAACTAGCGGGAGGGCCAGGTGAGCAGTTCTTC.

The chain couples TRBV5-1 to TRBJ2-7, with D uncertain. The germline V gene has CDR1 SGHRS and CDR2 YFSETQ. The V and J ends lost 0 bases and 0 bases respectively, with 7 bases between them. CDR3 length: 14 amino acids. This CDR3 is CASSLEASSYEQYF. CDR3 DNA: TGCGCCAGCAGCTTGGAGGCCAGCTCCTACGAGCAGTACTTC.

This sequence joins TRBV4-3 and TRBJ2-7, with 9 bases matching TRBD2. In germline, CDR1 is LGHNA, CDR2 YSLEER. The CDR3 has 17 residues. The V segment lost 0 bases and the J segment 0 bases; nucleotides outside the gene matches: 6. CDR3: CASSQERAAGGSYEQYF. As DNA, the CDR3 is TGCGCCAGCAGCCAAGAACGGGCAGCGGGAGGCTCCTACGAGCAGTACTTC.

About this clone: The sample has other DNA sequences that encode this CDR3 too. V gene TRBV7-9 combines with J gene TRBJ2-2, with D unclear. The CDR3 extends over 15 amino acids. V was cut by 1 base and J by 5 bases, with 11 bases left in between. Germline V gene sequence: CDR1 SEHNR, CDR2 FQNEAQ (reference sequence). The CDR3 bases are TGTGCCAGCAGCTTAGACAGTAGAGGAACCGGGGAGCTGTTTTTT. Protein sequence: CASSLDSRGTGELFF.

The rearrangement uses TRBV7-3 and TRBJ2-3, with a weak D call TRBD2 (6 bases). The CDR3 loop spans 14 amino acids. Trimming left V 3 bases short and J 1 base short, with 8 bases between. The germline gives CDR1 SGHTA, CDR2 FQGTGA. The CDR3 DNA reads TGTGCCAGCAGCTTGGAGGGGCGCACAGATACGCAGTATTTT. Translated, it gives CASSLEGRTDTQYF.

J is TRBJ1-4 and V is TRBV4-1; D remains ambiguous. The V and J ends lost 1 base and 8 bases respectively, with 8 bases between them. The CDR3 totals 13 residues. The germline gives CDR1 MGHRA, CDR2 YSYEKL. This CDR3 is CASSQGPREKLFF. The CDR3 region has the DNA TGCGCCAGCAGCCAAGGACCCCGGGAAAAACTGTTTTTT.

This clone showed up just a few times. This rearrangement joins TRBV19 to TRBJ2-7; the D is unclear. The V gene lost 6 bases and the J gene lost 3 bases, with 12 bases spanning the gap. CDR3 length equals 13 residues. Germline V lookup: CDR1 LNHDA, CDR2 SQIVND (reference sequence). The CDR3 protein is CASSPTVNYEQYF. CDR3 DNA sequence: TGTGCCAGTAGCCCGACGGTAAACTACGAGCAGTACTTC.

V is TRBV11-2 and J is TRBJ1-1; no clear D gene. CDR3 length: 12 amino acids. CDR1 and CDR2 from the germline V gene are SGHAT and FQNNGV. V was shortened by 5 bases and J by 6 bases, with 10 bases between the two germline ends. This chain's CDR3 is CASSPTVAEAFF. In DNA, the CDR3 is TGTGCCAGCAGCCCCACAGTGGCTGAAGCTTTCTTT.

The chain uses TRBV15 and TRBJ2-7; the D is unclear. The germline CDR1 and CDR2 sequences are LNHNV and YYDKDF (reference sequence). The CDR3 is 12 amino acids. With 0 bases removed from V and 6 bases from J, the gap between germline ends came to 6 bases. The CDR3 loop reads CATSRDRTEQYF. CDR3 bases: TGTGCCACCAGCAGAGATCGAACCGAGCAGTACTTC.

The chain joins TRBV6-5 to TRBJ2-7; D unclear. This CDR3 is built from 13 residues. Trimming took 0 bases from V and 5 from J, leaving 8 bases between them. Germline assignment: CDR1 MNHEY and CDR2 SVGAGI. CDR3 in DNA: TGTGCCAGCAGTTACTCGACGATCCACGAGCAGTACTTC. Encoded protein: CASSYSTIHEQYF.

The rearrangement uses TRBV6-5 and TRBJ2-5, with 9 positions matching TRBD1. The J call may not be correct, given that the DNA end is closer to TRBJ2-7. The CDR3 is 14 amino acids. The V gene's germline CDR1 is MNHEY and CDR2 SVGAGI. CDR3 region: CASRPSGTGSEQYF. CDR3 nucleotides: TGTGCCAGCAGGCCTTCCGGGACAGGGTCCGAGCAGTACTTC.

To note about this clone: Within the sample, other DNA sequences also encode this same CDR3. The chain couples TRBV9 to TRBJ1-2; tentative D call: TRBD1 (6 bases). This CDR3 is 13 amino acids long. Trimming removed 0 bases from V and 6 bases from J, with 9 bases in between. Germline assignment: CDR1 SGDLS and CDR2 YYNGEE. Written as DNA, the CDR3 is TGTGCCAGCAGCGTAGGGCAGGGGAATGGCTACACCTTC. Its protein is CASSVGQGNGYTF.

The rearrangement links TRBV4-3 to TRBJ2-5, with 8 bases identical to TRBD1. From germline, CDR1 is LGHNA and CDR2 YSLEER. The J segment lost 4 bases and the V segment lost 4 bases, leaving 8 bases of the junction unmatched. CDR3 length: 15 amino acids. CDR3 DNA sequence: TGCGCCAGCAGCCGCCTGACAGGGGTGACAGAGACCCAGTACTTC. Translating it yields CASSRLTGVTETQYF.

Only one count was recorded for this clone. In the same sample, other DNA sequences code for this CDR3. The chain employs TRBV29-1 and TRBJ2-1; 12 positions match TRBD2. Looked up from germline, CDR1 is SQVTM and CDR2 is ANQGSEA. V trimming: 1 base; J trimming: 4 bases; junction bases outside the gene matches: 2. The CDR3 totals 15 residues. The DNA for the CDR3 is TGCAGCGTTGAAGGGACTAGCGGGGCGTACAATGAGCAGTTCTTC. Protein product: CSVEGTSGAYNEQFF.

The chain is built from TRBV4-1 and TRBJ2-7; D is possibly TRBD2 (6 bases). Trimming cost V 3 bases and J 2 bases, with 11 bases left between them. CDR1 MGHRA and CDR2 YSYEKL come from the germline V gene. The CDR3 is 14 amino acids. CDR3 DNA sequence: TGCGCCAGCAGCCACGGAGGGCAGCCCTACGAGCAGTACTTC. Protein sequence: CASSHGGQPYEQYF.

As concerns this clone: Other DNA variants within this sample encode the same CDR3. The chain recombines TRBV9 with TRBJ1-2; weak D call: TRBD1 (6 bases). Germline V gives CDR1 SGDLS, CDR2 YYNGEE. V was trimmed by 3 bases and J by 0 bases, leaving 12 bases between them. CDR3 length: 15 residues. CDR3 DNA: TGTGCCAGCAGCGCGAACAGGGACTCTAACTATGGCTACACCTTC. Translation: CASSANRDSNYGYTF. Supplemented by reference TRBV9 and TRBJ1-2, the full variable domain reads DSGVTQTPKHLITATGQRVTLRCSPRSGDLSVYWYQQSLDQGLQFLIQYYNGEERAKGNILERFSAQQFPDLHSELNLSSLELGDSALYFCASSANRDSNYGYTFGSGTRLTVV.

This clone was counted once. Distinct nucleotide sequences in the sample also encode this CDR3. The chain links TRBV27 to TRBJ1-1; maybe TRBD1 (5 bases). V lost 2 bases, J lost 5 bases, and 9 bases lay in between. The CDR3 is 13 residues long. Germline V lookup: CDR1 MNHEY, CDR2 SMNVEV (reference sequence). CDR3 region: CASSLGKGTEAFF. In nucleotides, the CDR3 is TGTGCCAGCAGTTTAGGGAAGGGGACTGAAGCTTTCTTT.

The chain links TRBV11-3 to TRBJ2-5, with 8 bases lining up with TRBD1. There are 14 residues in the CDR3. V lost 6 bases to trimming and J lost 2 bases; unmatched junction nucleotides: 5. Germline-derived CDR1 and CDR2 are SGHNT and YENEEA. The CDR3 loop reads CASSRNRGQETQYF. Here the CDR3 DNA reads TGTGCCAGCAGTCGTAACAGGGGGCAAGAGACCCAGTACTTC.

CDR3: CASSLHRGGGTEAFF. In DNA form, the CDR3 reads TGCGCCAGCAGCCTTCACAGGGGCGGGGGCACTGAAGCTTTCTTT. The chain links TRBV5-1 to TRBJ1-1; 7 bases line up with TRBD1. In germline, CDR1 is SGHRS, CDR2 YFSETQ. J lost 4 bases, V lost 4 bases, and 10 bases had no gene match. The CDR3 sequence is 15 residues long.

This chain uses TRBV6-1 with TRBJ2-7; D is uncertain. Trimming took 3 bases from V and 5 from J, leaving 11 bases between them. This CDR3 contains 13 residues. CDR1 and CDR2 (germline): MNHNS, SASEGT. This CDR3 reads CASSEGMADEQYF. The CDR3 nucleotides are TGTGCCAGCAGTGAGGGTATGGCAGACGAGCAGTACTTC.

The DNA of the CDR3 is TGCGCCAGCAGCCAATCAGAGCTAAAGTACTTC. The encoded protein is CASSQSELKYF. V usage is TRBV4-1 and J usage is TRBJ2-7; no reliable D call. Per the germline V gene, CDR1 is MGHRA and CDR2 is YSYEKL. V was shortened by 2 bases and J by 11 bases, with 10 bases between the two germline ends. The CDR3 extends over 11 amino acids.

The CDR3 DNA reads as TGTGCCAGCAGCCCTACCCCTAGCATGAATGAGCAGTTCTTC. This encodes CASSPTPSMNEQFF. The chain joins TRBV27 to TRBJ2-1; tentatively, D is TRBD2 (5 bases). The CDR3 consists of 14 residues. Trimming stripped 6 bases from V and 7 bases from J, with 16 bases between. Germline loops: CDR1 MNHEY, CDR2 SMNVEV (reference sequence).

CDR3 amino acids: CASSYPTGEAFF. CDR3 DNA sequence: TGTGCCAGCAGCTATCCTACAGGGGAAGCTTTCTTT. The V and J genes are TRBV5-6 and TRBJ1-1; D is perhaps TRBD1 (6 bases). Germline CDR1 reads SGHDT; CDR2 reads YYEEEE. The CDR3 spans 12 residues. Trimming removed 3 bases at V and 8 bases at J, with 11 bases between.

This sequence joins TRBV11-2 and TRBJ1-2; the D gene is possibly TRBD1 (6 bases). The CDR3 is 14 residues long. Deletions cut 5 bases from V and 1 base from J, with 11 bases between. The germline V gene encodes CDR1 SGHAT and CDR2 FQNNGV. CDR3 residues: CASSAHRDNYGYTF. The CDR3 nucleotides read TGTGCCAGCAGCGCCCACAGGGATAACTATGGCTACACCTTC.

The chain uses TRBV10-3 and TRBJ2-4; the D gene is possibly TRBD1 (5 bases). Germline V gene lookup returns CDR1 ENHRY and CDR2 SYGVKD. The length of the CDR3 is 17 residues. V lost 0 bases and J lost 0, with 12 bases in between. The CDR3: CAISESGAELAKNIQYF. CDR3 nucleotides: TGTGCCATCAGTGAGTCTGGGGCAGAACTAGCCAAAAACATTCAGTACTTC.